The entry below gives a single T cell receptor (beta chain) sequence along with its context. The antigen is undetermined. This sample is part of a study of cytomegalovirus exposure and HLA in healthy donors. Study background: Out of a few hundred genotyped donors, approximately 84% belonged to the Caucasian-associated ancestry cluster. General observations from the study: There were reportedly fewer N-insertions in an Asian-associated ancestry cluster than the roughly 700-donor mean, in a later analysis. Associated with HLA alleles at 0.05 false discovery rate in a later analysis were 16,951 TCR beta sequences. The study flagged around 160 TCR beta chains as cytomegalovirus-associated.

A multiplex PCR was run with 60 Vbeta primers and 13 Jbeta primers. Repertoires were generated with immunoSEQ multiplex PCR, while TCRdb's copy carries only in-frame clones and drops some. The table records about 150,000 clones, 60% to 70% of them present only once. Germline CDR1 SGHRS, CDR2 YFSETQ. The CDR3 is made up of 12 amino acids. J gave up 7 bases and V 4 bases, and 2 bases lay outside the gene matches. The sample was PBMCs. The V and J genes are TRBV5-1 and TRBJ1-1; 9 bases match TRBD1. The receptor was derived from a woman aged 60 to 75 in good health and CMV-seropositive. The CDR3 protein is CASSRDRVEAFF. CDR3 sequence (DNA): TGCGCCAGCAGCAGGGACAGGGTTGAAGCTTTCTTT.